One T cell receptor beta chain is described in this entry. This entry comes from a study of control samples from healthy donors and cancer patients. The method was immunoSEQ multiplex PCR; TCRdb's version includes in-frame clones alone and lacks a portion of them. The top ten hold less than 8.5% of the sample, which has 70,000 to 100,000 clones, around nine tenths seen once. V lost 0 bases and J 5 bases, leaving 8 bases between the germline ends. The CDR3 extends over 13 amino acids. Germline values: CDR1 LNHNV, CDR2 YYDKDF (reference sequence). The material sequenced was blood. The source of this sequence is a woman aged 55-69 years in good health. The gene calls are TRBV15 and TRBJ2-7; D remains unclear. The CDR3 DNA reads TGTGCCACCAGCAGAGATACGACCGACGAGCAGTACTTC. This gives the protein CATSRDTTDEQYF.